This is a list of T cell receptor beta chains from one sample in a study of blood T cell repertoires in COVID-19. The repertoire was sequenced with immunoSEQ multiplex PCR; TCRdb's copy has only in-frame clones and lacks some. Found here are tens of thousands of clones, around 92% of them singletons; the top ten hold 2.5% to 3.5%. Sequencing input: peripheral blood. The receptor set was obtained from a man between 45 and 60 years old with COVID-19, enrolled during active disease. The CDR3 runs from the conserved cysteine through the conserved F or W. The D gene is left open where the match is weak. Some rows mark clone size as missing; the rest say once, few, many or name a class of expanded clone.

CASSLGQGLTATNF	TGTGCCAGCAGTCTCGGACAGGGACTTACCGCCACCAACTTC	TRBD1	once	TRBV9	TRBJ1-2
CASSIQGNTEAFF	TGTGCCAGTAGTATTCAGGGGAACACTGAAGCTTTCTTT	NA	once	TRBV19	TRBJ1-1
CASSQDSGGSEQYF	TGCGCCAGCAGCCAAGATTCAGGGGGAAGCGAGCAGTACTTC	TRBD1	NA	TRBV4-1	TRBJ2-7
CASSLGWSGNQPQHF	TGCGCCAGCAGCTTGGGTTGGAGCGGCAATCAGCCCCAGCATTTT	NA	NA	TRBV5-1	TRBJ1-5
CASSLKRTSGPTDTQYF	TGCGCCAGCAGCCTAAAGAGGACTAGCGGACCCACAGATACGCAGTATTTT	TRBD2	NA	TRBV5-1	TRBJ2-3
CASLGTPGGTEAFF	TGCGCCAGCTTGGGGACCCCGGGGGGTACTGAAGCTTTCTTT	NA	NA	TRBV5-1	TRBJ1-1
CASSVGPYYGYTF	TGTGCCAGCAGCGTTGGGCCTTACTATGGCTACACCTTC	NA	NA	TRBV9	TRBJ1-2
CASSQAGEQYF	TGTGCCAGCAGCCAAGCGGGGGAGCAGTACTTC	NA	many	TRBV3-1/TRBV3-2	TRBJ2-7
CASSRTSGTYEQYF	TGTGCCAGCAGCCGAACTAGCGGAACTTACGAGCAGTACTTC	TRBD2	once	TRBV5-4	TRBJ2-7
CASSASAGPKETQYF	TGTGCCAGCAGCGCTTCAGCGGGGCCTAAAGAGACCCAGTACTTC	TRBD2	NA	TRBV9	TRBJ2-5
CASSDSQGWKGTDTQYF	TGTGCCAGCAGTGATTCACAGGGGTGGAAGGGCACAGATACGCAGTATTTT	TRBD1	NA	TRBV6-1	TRBJ2-3
CASSPRLAGSYNEQFF	TGTGCCAGCAGCCCGAGACTAGCGGGGTCCTACAATGAGCAGTTCTTC	TRBD2	NA	TRBV7-2	TRBJ2-1
CASSYSYRSAGNTIYF	TGTGCCAGCAGTTACTCGTACAGATCTGCTGGAAACACCATATATTTT	NA	NA	TRBV6-5	TRBJ1-3
CASRPTGQGGELFF	TGTGCCAGTAGACCGACAGGGCAAGGCGGGGAGCTGTTTTTT	TRBD1	NA	TRBV19	TRBJ2-2
CASSSGLAGGNEQFF	TGTGCCAGCAGCTCGGGACTAGCGGGGGGAAATGAGCAGTTCTTC	TRBD2	once	TRBV7-3	TRBJ2-1
CASSHGSIRQRNTEAFF	TGTGCCAGCAGTCACGGCTCCATAAGACAAAGGAACACTGAAGCTTTCTTT	NA	NA	TRBV6-6	TRBJ1-1
CASSPTSGGRYNEQFF	TGTGCCAGCAGCCCGACTAGCGGGGGGCGATACAATGAGCAGTTCTTC	TRBD2	NA	TRBV7-9	TRBJ2-1
CASSTGQGATYNEQFF	TGTGCCAGCAGCACCGGACAGGGGGCGACCTACAATGAGCAGTTCTTC	TRBD1	once	TRBV5-4	TRBJ2-1
CASSRYYEQYF	TGTGCCAGCAGCCGCTACTACGAGCAGTACTTC	NA	once	TRBV7-2	TRBJ2-7
CASSLARRGKEKLFF	TGTGCCAGCAGCTTGGCGCGCAGGGGCAAGGAAAAACTGTTTTTT	NA	NA	TRBV5-6	TRBJ1-4
CASSVGGVNEKLFF	TGTGCCAGCAGCGTAGGAGGAGTTAATGAAAAACTGTTTTTT	NA	NA	TRBV9	TRBJ1-4
CASRGQVNQPQHF	TGTGCCAGCAGGGGACAGGTGAATCAGCCCCAGCATTTT	TRBD1	NA	TRBV2	TRBJ1-5
CASSQNRGSGANVLTF	TGCGCCAGCAGCCAAAACAGGGGTTCTGGGGCCAACGTCCTGACTTTC	TRBD1	NA	TRBV4-3	TRBJ2-6
CASSLGQGSYNEQFF	TGTGCCAGCAGCTTGGGACAGGGAAGCTACAATGAGCAGTTCTTC	TRBD1	once	TRBV11-2	TRBJ2-1
CASSPRGRKEQYF	TGTGCCAGCAGCCCCAGGGGGCGGAAGGAGCAGTACTTC	TRBD1	NA	TRBV5-4	TRBJ2-7
CASSLGPGQGNEKLFF	TGCGCCAGCAGCTTGGGCCCGGGACAGGGGAATGAAAAACTGTTTTTT	TRBD1	few	TRBV5-1	TRBJ1-4
CASSEAVSGVRETQYF	TGTGCCAGCAGTGAAGCGGTTTCAGGCGTCCGAGAGACCCAGTACTTC	NA	NA	TRBV6-1	TRBJ2-5
CASSQEFQGNTEAFF	TGTGCCAGCAGCCAAGAATTCCAGGGGAACACTGAAGCTTTCTTT	NA	few	TRBV14	TRBJ1-1
CASSISGGLYQETQYF	TGTGCCAGCAGCATTAGCGGGGGGCTGTACCAAGAGACCCAGTACTTC	TRBD2	NA	TRBV7-8	TRBJ2-5
CASSLTGGNTIYF	TGTGCCAGCAGCTTGACGGGAGGAAACACCATATATTTT	NA	NA	TRBV5-4	TRBJ1-3
CASSLDRDNEQYF	TGTGCCAGCAGCTTGGACAGGGACAACGAGCAGTACTTC	TRBD1	NA	TRBV7-3	TRBJ2-7
CASAAQETQYF	TGTGCCAGCGCGGCGCAAGAGACCCAGTACTTC	NA	NA	TRBV2	TRBJ2-5
CASRDPGTGITEAFF	TGCGCCAGCAGAGACCCCGGGACAGGGATTACTGAAGCTTTCTTT	TRBD1	NA	TRBV5-1	TRBJ1-1
CASSQEQNLGSPLHF	TGCGCCAGCAGCCAAGAACAGAATCTGGGTTCACCCCTCCACTTT	NA	NA	TRBV4-1	TRBJ1-6
CASSQESGYQPQHF	TGCGCCAGCAGCCAAGAGTCGGGATATCAGCCCCAGCATTTT	NA	NA	TRBV4-1	TRBJ1-5
CASSRGTRLGETQYF	TGCGCCAGCAGCAGGGGGACTAGATTGGGAGAGACCCAGTACTTC	TRBD2	NA	TRBV5-1	TRBJ2-5
CASSPGQGTQPQHF	TGTGCCAGCAGTCCAGGACAGGGCACTCAGCCCCAGCATTTT	TRBD1	NA	TRBV27	TRBJ1-5
CASSDQRQGNYGYTF	TGCGCCAGCAGTGATCAACGACAGGGGAACTATGGCTACACCTTC	TRBD1	NA	TRBV10-2	TRBJ1-2
CASSYLDRDNSPLHF	TGTGCCAGCAGTTATTTGGACAGGGACAATTCACCCCTCCACTTT	TRBD1	NA	TRBV6-5	TRBJ1-6
CASSRELAGNYNEQFF	TGCGCCAGCAGCCGGGAACTAGCGGGAAACTACAATGAGCAGTTCTTC	TRBD2	NA	TRBV4-3	TRBJ2-1
CASSLRGGDRYGYTF	TGTGCCAGCAGTTTGAGAGGGGGCGACCGTTATGGCTACACCTTC	TRBD1	NA	TRBV28	TRBJ1-2
CASRDPGQGNYEQYF	TGTGCCAGCAGGGACCCGGGACAGGGAAACTACGAGCAGTACTTC	TRBD1	NA	TRBV6-5	TRBJ2-7
CASSYNGQGTEMNTEAFF	TGTGCCAGCAGTTACAACGGACAGGGCACAGAAATGAACACTGAAGCTTTCTTT	TRBD1	NA	TRBV6-2/TRBV6-3	TRBJ1-1
CASSFEGRGETQYF	TGCGCCAGCAGCTTTGAAGGAAGGGGGGAGACCCAGTACTTC	NA	NA	TRBV5-1	TRBJ2-5
CASSYGQGSTDTQYF	TGTGCCAGCAGTTACGGACAGGGGAGCACAGATACGCAGTATTTT	TRBD1	NA	TRBV6-5	TRBJ2-3
CASSQDYTDRGGYTF	TGTGCCAGCAGCCAAGATTACACGGACAGAGGCGGCTACACCTTC	NA	NA	TRBV4-2	TRBJ1-2
CASSVATSVSTDTQYF	TGTGCCAGCAGCGTAGCTACTAGCGTGAGCACAGATACGCAGTATTTT	TRBD2	NA	TRBV9	TRBJ2-3
CASRSTVLNEKLFF	TGTGCCAGCAGGTCTACAGTCCTAAATGAAAAACTGTTTTTT	NA	few	TRBV21-1	TRBJ1-4
CASSYWTGRESPLHF	TGTGCCAGCAGTTACTGGACAGGGAGGGAGTCACCCCTCCACTTT	TRBD1	NA	TRBV6-5	TRBJ1-6
CASRARTAQETQYF	TGTGCCAGCAGGGCCAGGACAGCCCAAGAGACCCAGTACTTC	NA	NA	TRBV2	TRBJ2-5